These 16 T cell receptor beta chains originate from one sample sequenced in a study of control samples from healthy donors and cancer patients. Libraries were prepared by immunoSEQ multiplex PCR; TCRdb keeps only in-frame clonotypes and omits some of them. The table lists around 150,000 clones, about 94% of them singletons. Sequenced material: blood. Receptors were obtained from a woman in her thirties or forties in good health.

J is TRBJ1-2 and V is TRBV5-1; 8 nucleotides line up with TRBD1. Trimming removed 1 base from V and 2 bases from J; junction bases left unmatched: 4. The CDR3 runs to 15 residues. Germline-derived CDR1 and CDR2 are SGHRS and YFSETQ. This CDR3 reads CASSLQGQENYGYTF. The CDR3 DNA reads as TGCGCCAGCAGCTTGCAGGGACAGGAAAACTATGGCTACACCTTC.

V gene TRBV11-2 combines with J gene TRBJ2-4; D uncertain. The CDR3 has 15 amino acids. The V gene's germline CDR1 is SGHAT and CDR2 FQNNGV. Trimming left V 4 bases short and J 4 bases short, with 14 bases between. The CDR3 sequence: CASSSEQNTKNIQYF. As DNA, the CDR3 is TGTGCCAGCAGCTCCGAACAGAATACTAAAAACATTCAGTACTTC. The complete variable domain, with remaining parts taken from reference TRBV11-2 and TRBJ2-4, reads EAGVAQSPRYKIIEKRQSVAFWCNPISGHATLYWYQQILGQGPKLLIQFQNNGVVDDSQLPKDRFSAERLKGVDSTLKIQPAKLEDSAVYLCASSSEQNTKNIQYFGAGTRLSVL.

This chain joins TRBV3-1 (or the pseudogene TRBV3-2) and TRBJ1-2; 7 bases align to TRBD1. This CDR3 comprises 12 residues. V shed 8 bases and J 8 bases; nucleotides not matched to a gene: 8. CDR1 is LGHDT and CDR2 is YNNKEL in the germline V gene (reference sequence). CDR3 bases: TGTGCCAGCCCCCGTAAGGGGGCGGGCTACACCTTC. Its protein is CASPRKGAGYTF.

This clone came up once. The J gene is TRBJ1-1, the V gene TRBV7-3; TRBD1 is a possible D gene (5 bases). Germline V lookup: CDR1 SGHTA, CDR2 FQGTGA. The CDR3 contains 13 residues. V dropped 5 bases and J dropped 2 bases, with 9 bases sitting between them. The CDR3 sequence is CASSQGHNTEAFF. Written as DNA, the CDR3 is TGTGCCAGCAGCCAGGGCCATAACACTGAAGCTTTCTTT.

The chain employs TRBV2 and TRBJ1-2; D is ambiguous. Trimming left V 5 bases short and J 4 bases short, with 14 bases between. In germline, CDR1 is SNHLY, CDR2 FYNNEI. This CDR3 region has 14 residues. This CDR3 is CASSKESGVYGYTF. The CDR3 coding sequence is TGTGCCAGCAGTAAAGAGTCGGGAGTCTATGGCTACACCTTC. Complete variable domain (other parts from reference TRBV2 and TRBJ1-2): EPEVTQTPSHQVTQMGQEVILRCVPISNHLYFYWYRQILGQKVEFLVSFYNNEISEKSEIFDDQFSVERPDGSNFTLKIRSTKLEDSAMYFCASSKESGVYGYTFGSGTRLTVV.

The V call is TRBV4-1, the J call TRBJ2-1; 8 bases are shared with TRBD2. The CDR3 spans 19 residues. Germline V gene data show CDR1 as MGHRA and CDR2 as YSYEKL. With 4 bases clipped from V and 0 bases from J, the junction kept 14 bases outside the gene matches. The CDR3 loop is CASSPGGRSGGGSYNEQFF. CDR3 bases: TGCGCCAGCAGCCCGGGGGGCCGAAGCGGGGGCGGCTCCTACAATGAGCAGTTCTTC.

V gene TRBV7-9 combines with J gene TRBJ1-1; D unresolved. V was shortened by 2 bases and J by 1 base, with 8 bases between the two germline ends. Germline CDR1 SEHNR, CDR2 FQNEAQ (reference sequence). CDR3 length: 14 amino acids. The CDR3 spells CASSLSAGNTEAFF. In nucleotides, the CDR3 is TGTGCCAGCAGCTTATCGGCTGGGAACACTGAAGCTTTCTTT.

The CDR3 sequence is CASSHNLQETQYF. In nucleotides, the CDR3 is TGTGCCAGCAGCCACAATCTACAAGAGACCCAGTACTTC. The J gene is TRBJ2-5, the V gene TRBV14; D is ambiguous. Germline V gene data show CDR1 as SGHDN and CDR2 as FVKESK. V dropped 3 bases and J dropped 2 bases, with 7 bases sitting between them. The CDR3 is 13 residues long. The whole variable domain, filled in from reference TRBV14 and TRBJ2-5, reads EAGVTQFPSHSVIEKGQTVTLRCDPISGHDNLYWYRRVMGKEIKFLLHFVKESKQDESGMPNNRFLAERTGGTYSTLKVQPAELEDSGVYFCASSHNLQETQYFGPGTRLLVL.

The J gene is TRBJ1-4, the V gene TRBV29-1; no firm D call. The CDR3 is made up of 14 amino acids. Germline V gene sequence: CDR1 SQVTM, CDR2 ANQGSEA. The germline V and J ends were trimmed by 4 bases and 4 bases, with 13 bases remaining between them. The CDR3 region has the DNA TGCAGCGTTGGTAGAGGTGGCCTTAATGAAAAACTGTTTTTT. Translating gives CSVGRGGLNEKLFF.

The chain employs TRBV24-1 and TRBJ2-5, with TRBD1 matching over 8 bases. CDR1 is KGHDR and CDR2 is SFDVKD in the germline V gene. Trimming at V came to 3 bases and at J to 2 bases, leaving 4 bases not matched to a gene. The CDR3 contains 15 residues. Here the CDR3 DNA reads TGTGCCACCAGTGATCCGGGACAGGCTCAAGAGACCCAGTACTTC. Translating it yields CATSDPGQAQETQYF.

This CDR3 is CASSQTGGNYGYTF. As DNA, the CDR3 is TGCGCCAGCAGCCAAACAGGGGGGAACTATGGCTACACCTTC. This rearrangement joins TRBV5-1 to TRBJ1-2, with TRBD1 matching over 8 bases. In germline, CDR1 is SGHRS, CDR2 YFSETQ. J gave up 2 bases and V 4 bases, and 4 bases lay outside the gene matches. The CDR3 spans 14 residues.

This clone has only one observation. The J gene is TRBJ2-2, the V gene TRBV6-5; 11 bases line up with TRBD2. Germline trimming cut 3 bases from V and 8 bases from J; bases unmatched to any gene: 8. From germline, CDR1 is MNHEY and CDR2 SVGAGI. The CDR3 runs 16 residues. The CDR3 DNA reads TGTGCCAGCAGTTATTTAGCGGGAGGGCCCTCGGGGGAGCTGTTTTTT. It yields the protein CASSYLAGGPSGELFF.

This chain connects TRBV30 to TRBJ1-5; perhaps TRBD1 as D (6 bases). Trimming took 0 bases from V and 6 from J, leaving 15 bases between them. CDR1 and CDR2 from the germline V gene are GTSNPN and SVGIG (reference sequence). The CDR3 length is 15 residues. Here the CDR3 DNA reads TGTGCCTGGAGTGTACAACAGGGAGAACGTCAGCCCCAGCATTTT. It translates to CAWSVQQGERQPQHF. Looking up the rest from reference TRBV30 and TRBJ1-5 gives the full variable domain: SQTIHQWPATLVQPVGSPLSLECTVEGTSNPNLYWYRQAAGRGLQLLFYSVGIGQISSEVPQNLSASRPQDRQFILSSKKLLLSDSGFYLCAWSVQQGERQPQHFGDGTRLSIL.

This sequence joins TRBV18 and TRBJ1-1, with unresolved D. V was cut by 6 bases and J by 4 bases, with 12 bases left in between. This CDR3 comprises 13 residues. The germline gives CDR1 KGHSH, CDR2 LQKENI. The CDR3 DNA follows: TGTGCCAGCTCTCTGACGGTAGGCACTGAAGCTTTCTTT. Amino acid sequence: CASSLTVGTEAFF.

J is TRBJ2-3 and V is TRBV5-1; 8 nucleotides line up with TRBD1. Germline values: CDR1 SGHRS, CDR2 YFSETQ. V shed 4 bases and J 2 bases; nucleotides not matched to a gene: 9. The CDR3 runs to 16 residues. The CDR3 is CASSDRQGSVTDTQYF. The CDR3 DNA reads TGCGCCAGCAGCGATAGACAGGGGAGCGTCACAGATACGCAGTATTTT.

The chain employs TRBV27 and TRBJ1-6, with TRBD1 as a possible D gene (5 bases). Germline V gene data show CDR1 as MNHEY and CDR2 as SMNVEV (reference sequence). The ends were cut back, 2 bases at V and 8 bases at J, with 10 bases in the middle. The CDR3 has 14 amino acids. CDR3 DNA: TGTGCCAGCAGTTTAGACAGTTCTTATTCACCCCTCCACTTT. This sequence encodes CASSLDSSYSPLHF.